What follows are 20 T cell receptor beta chains derived from one specimen sequenced in a study of blood T cell repertoires in COVID-19. The repertoire was sequenced with immunoSEQ multiplex PCR; TCRdb's copy has only in-frame clones and lacks some. The data contain fewer than 200,000 clones, about 83% of them seen just once; the ten biggest clones take up under 2.5%. The specimen sequenced was peripheral blood. All receptors come from a woman older than 75 with acute or convalescent COVID-19.

The rearrangement uses TRBV11-1 and TRBJ2-7; D is unresolved. The CDR3 contains 13 residues. The ends were cut back, 4 bases at V and 3 bases at J, with 10 bases in the middle. Per germline, CDR1 SGHAT and CDR2 FQDESV (reference sequence). CDR3 in DNA: TGTGCCAGCAGCTACGACCAGGACTACGAGCAGTACTTC. Its translation: CASSYDQDYEQYF.

This chain connects TRBV19 to TRBJ2-3; D is possibly TRBD2 (6 bases). V was pared by 1 base and J by 2 bases, with 7 bases between. CDR1 is LNHDA, CDR2 SQIVND, per germline (reference sequence). The CDR3 sequence is 14 residues long. Here the CDR3 DNA reads TGTGCCAGTAGTATAGGGACTAACACAGATACGCAGTATTTT. Protein sequence: CASSIGTNTDTQYF.

This chain uses TRBV3-1 (or the pseudogene TRBV3-2) with TRBJ1-5; perhaps TRBD1 as D (6 bases). The germline V gene has CDR1 LGHDT and CDR2 YNNKEL (reference sequence). V lost 6 bases to trimming and J lost 4 bases, with 13 bases between them. The CDR3 loop spans 14 amino acids. The CDR3 here is CASSPGVRNQPQHF. The CDR3 DNA sequence: TGTGCCAGCAGTCCAGGGGTTAGAAATCAGCCCCAGCATTTT.

The chain links TRBV19 to TRBJ2-3; 8 bases agree with TRBD1. The V segment lost 6 bases and the J segment 4 bases; nucleotides outside the gene matches: 9. The CDR3 runs to 15 residues. The germline gives CDR1 LNHDA, CDR2 SQIVND (reference sequence). The CDR3 sequence: CASSLSRGRPDTQYF. The CDR3 DNA is TGTGCCAGTAGCCTTTCCAGGGGGCGCCCAGATACGCAGTATTTT. The whole variable domain, filled in from reference TRBV19 and TRBJ2-3, reads DGGITQSPKYLFRKEGQNVTLSCEQNLNHDAMYWYRQDPGQGLRLIYYSQIVNDFQKGDIAEGYSVSREKKESFPLTVTSAQKNPTAFYLCASSLSRGRPDTQYFGPGTRLTVL.

The chain links TRBV4-1 to TRBJ1-4; 12 nucleotides align to TRBD1. The junction had 8 bases not matched to a gene; V was cut back by 4 bases and J by 8 bases. Germline loops: CDR1 MGHRA, CDR2 YSYEKL. The CDR3 is 16 amino acids. CDR3 DNA sequence: TGCGCCAGCAGCCGGATGGGACAGGGGGCAGGAGAAAAACTGTTTTTT. Its translation: CASSRMGQGAGEKLFF.

This chain links TRBV9 with TRBJ2-5, with D tentatively TRBD1 (5 bases). Germline CDR1 reads SGDLS; CDR2 reads YYNGEE. This CDR3 region has 18 residues. V lost 0 bases and J lost 0, with 18 bases in between. The CDR3 DNA follows: TGTGCCAGCAGCGTAGGCGTCCAGGGCTCGAGTTACCAAGAGACCCAGTACTTC. This translates into CASSVGVQGSSYQETQYF.

This clone was detected a few times. The J gene is TRBJ1-2, the V gene TRBV18, with no clear D. The CDR3 is 13 residues long. The V end lost 6 bases, the J end lost 8 bases, and 16 bases lay between the germline ends. Germline CDR1 is KGHSH and CDR2 is LQKENI. The CDR3 DNA follows: TGTGCCAGCTCCCTTCGGGAGACTGGGGGCTACACCTTC. Protein product: CASSLRETGGYTF.

This clone was detected only a few times. Additional DNA sequences in this sample encode the identical CDR3. This sequence joins TRBV7-9 and TRBJ2-7; D gene ambiguous. The CDR3 contains 11 residues. Germline values: CDR1 SEHNR, CDR2 FQNEAQ (reference sequence). The V end was cut by 5 bases, the J end by 3 bases, with 5 bases between. The CDR3 DNA sequence: TGTGCCAGCAGCCCGGGCTACGAGCAGTACTTC. Translation: CASSPGYEQYF.

This clone was found a few times. This chain uses TRBV10-1 with TRBJ1-5, with D hard to call. The CDR3 sequence is 22 residues long. The germline V and J ends were trimmed by 3 bases and 2 bases, with 32 bases remaining between them. The germline V gene encodes CDR1 WNHNN and CDR2 SYGVQD (reference sequence). The DNA of the CDR3 is TGCGCCAGCAGTGATCCGCTTCGGGGTAGGGCCCATCCGCCCTATCGCAATCAGCCCCAGCATTTT. This codes for CASSDPLRGRAHPPYRNQPQHF.

The chain links TRBV7-9 to TRBJ2-7; 11 bases align to TRBD2. Germline V gene lookup returns CDR1 SEHNR and CDR2 FQNEAQ (reference sequence). J gave up 5 bases and V 4 bases, and 7 bases lay outside the gene matches. The CDR3 spans 15 residues. DNA for the CDR3: TGTGCCAGCAGCTCCCGACTAGCGGGAAAAAACGAGCAGTACTTC. It yields the protein CASSSRLAGKNEQYF.

This chain connects TRBV5-6 to TRBJ1-1; TRBD1 is a possible D gene (6 bases). V was cut by 5 bases and J by 4 bases, with 12 bases left in between. Germline V lookup: CDR1 SGHDT, CDR2 YYEEEE. The CDR3 consists of 13 residues. CDR3 sequence (DNA): TGTGCCAGCAGATTACAGGGCTCCACTGAAGCTTTCTTT. This codes for CASRLQGSTEAFF.

This chain links TRBV9 with TRBJ2-5; D is perhaps TRBD2 (6 bases). Germline CDR1 SGDLS, CDR2 YYNGEE. The CDR3 consists of 16 residues. Trimming removed 0 bases from V and 2 bases from J, with 14 bases in between. CDR3 region: CASSVGAAGRQETQYF. The CDR3 bases are TGTGCCAGCAGCGTAGGGGCGGCGGGAAGACAAGAGACCCAGTACTTC.

The J gene is TRBJ2-2, the V gene TRBV29-1, with TRBD1 matching over 9 bases. Trimming cost V 6 bases and J 4 bases; bases outside gene matches: 9. Germline V gene data show CDR1 as SQVTM and CDR2 as ANQGSEA. This CDR3 is built from 15 residues. CDR3 in DNA: TGCAGCGTCGCCCGGGGACAGGGAATCACCGGGGAGCTGTTTTTT. This codes for CSVARGQGITGELFF.

For the CDR3, the DNA is TGTGCCAGCAGTCCCAGCGGGGGAAATACGCAGTATTTT. It yields the protein CASSPSGGNTQYF. The rearrangement joins TRBV6-2 or TRBV6-3 to TRBJ2-3; 8 positions match TRBD2. V was pared by 5 bases and J by 7 bases, with 5 bases of the junction left unmatched. Germline V lookup: CDR1 MNHEY, CDR2 SVGEGT. This CDR3 has 13 amino acids.

This chain uses TRBV9 with TRBJ1-2, with TRBD1 matching 7 bases. Germline assignment: CDR1 SGDLS and CDR2 YYNGEE. V gave up 3 bases and J gave up 3 bases; unmatched junction bases: 5. The length of the CDR3 is 14 residues. The CDR3 region is CASSAGQRDYGYTF. Here the CDR3 DNA reads TGTGCCAGCAGCGCGGGACAGAGGGACTATGGCTACACCTTC.

This clone appeared once. V usage is TRBV28 and J usage is TRBJ1-2; D not certain. Germline V lookup: CDR1 MDHEN, CDR2 SYDVKM. The length of the CDR3 is 13 residues. With 5 bases removed from V and 8 bases from J, the gap between germline ends came to 15 bases. CDR3 DNA: TGTGCCAGCAGTATTGGGATCGGGGTGGGCTACACCTTC. Amino acids: CASSIGIGVGYTF.

The chain employs TRBV9 and TRBJ2-1; D is undetermined. The CDR3 runs to 14 residues. Germline loops: CDR1 SGDLS, CDR2 YYNGEE. Trimming took off 0 bases at V and 7 bases at J, with 11 bases between the two ends. The CDR3 nucleotides read TGTGCCAGCAGCGTAGCGGAAGCGAGGAATGAGCAGTTCTTC. It is translated as CASSVAEARNEQFF.

The V call is TRBV5-4, the J call TRBJ2-7; D might be TRBD1 (5 bases). The CDR3 length is 11 residues. Germline V gene data show CDR1 as SGHNT and CDR2 as YYREEE (reference sequence). Trimming stripped 5 bases from V and 8 bases from J, with 11 bases between. The CDR3 reads CASSRGGQQYF. DNA for the CDR3: TGTGCCAGCAGTAGGGGCGGTCAGCAGTACTTC.

CDR3 protein: CASSQESQGRTDTQYF. In DNA form, the CDR3 reads TGCGCCAGCAGCCAAGAGTCACAGGGACGCACAGATACGCAGTATTTT. The chain recombines TRBV4-1 with TRBJ2-3; possibly TRBD1 for D (6 bases). The germline CDR1 and CDR2 sequences are MGHRA and YSYEKL. Trimming took off 0 bases at V and 1 base at J, with 11 bases between the two ends. This CDR3 comprises 16 residues.

The chain joins TRBV29-1 to TRBJ2-1, with TRBD1 identical over 8 bases. Germline CDR1 SQVTM, CDR2 ANQGSEA. V shed 4 bases, J shed 3 bases, and the junction held 5 bases outside the gene matches. CDR3 size: 14 residues. CDR3 amino acids: CSVGTGKGYNEQFF. CDR3 bases: TGCAGCGTTGGGACAGGGAAGGGCTACAATGAGCAGTTCTTC.